The entry that follows covers one T cell receptor beta chain sequence. What it recognizes is unknown. The entry originates in a study of Ad26.COV2.S vaccination and SARS-CoV-2 variants. The assay was immunoSEQ multiplex PCR, and TCRdb's table has in-frame clones only and misses some. In the table there are approximately 97,000 clones, roughly 80% of which are singletons. Study-wide results and limits: Vaccinees showed greater spike-specific TCR breadth than placebo recipients. Researchers reported similar non-spike TCR breadth in vaccine and placebo recipients.

The CDR3 contains 19 residues. Sequences were derived from peripheral blood, sampled after recovery from COVID-19. This sequence was found in a human donor who had recovered from COVID-19. The chain joins TRBV21-1 to TRBJ2-7; the table's TRBD1 call for D was not verified on the DNA. TRBV21-1 is tagged as a pseudogene. CDR3 region: CASSKDTVRGRLPYYEQYF. CDR3 in DNA: TGTGCCAGCAGCAAAGACACGGTGAGGGGGCGGCTACCTTACTACGAGCAGTACTTC.